This T cell receptor (beta chain) was identified during a study of blood T cells in healthy people across ages. Study results and caveats: Among T cells, TCR beta diversity per million cells dropped roughly linearly as age rose.

Germline CDR1 reads SGDLS; CDR2 reads YYNGEE. V lost 4 bases and J 7 bases, leaving 18 bases between the germline ends. The CDR3 loop spans 14 amino acids. Concerning this clonotype itself: Its specificity is unknown.

A second PCR, run for roughly 7 to 12 cycles, used a sample-barcoded 5' primer plus a J-beta primer mix. With 12 random nucleotides, a template-switch adaptor tagged each individual cDNA molecule. TCRdb called the 5' RACE reads again in MiXCR, with one record for every CDR3 protein. The data show around 970,000 distinct CDR3 sequences, roughly 51% seen once. The amount of total RNA extracted per sample was at least 6 micrograms. The TCR originated in a woman aged 55-69 years in good health. The rearrangement links TRBV9 to TRBJ2-7, with D possibly matching TRBD2 (6 bases). Material for sequencing was blood. CDR3 sequence: CASSPGGLLIEQYF. As DNA, the CDR3 is TGTGCCAGCAGCCCCGGAGGACTACTAATAGAGCAGTACTTC.